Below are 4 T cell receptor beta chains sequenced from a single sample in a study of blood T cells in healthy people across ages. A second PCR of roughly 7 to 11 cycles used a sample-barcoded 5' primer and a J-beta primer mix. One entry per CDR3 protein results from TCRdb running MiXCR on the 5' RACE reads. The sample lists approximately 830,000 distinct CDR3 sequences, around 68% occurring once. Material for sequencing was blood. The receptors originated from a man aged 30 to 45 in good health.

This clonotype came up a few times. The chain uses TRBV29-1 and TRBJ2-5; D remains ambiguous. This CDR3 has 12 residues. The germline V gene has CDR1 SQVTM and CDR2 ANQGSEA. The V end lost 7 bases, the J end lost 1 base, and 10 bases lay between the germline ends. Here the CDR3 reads CSAGRPQETQYF. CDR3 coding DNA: TGCAGCGCCGGACGTCCCCAAGAGACCCAGTACTTC. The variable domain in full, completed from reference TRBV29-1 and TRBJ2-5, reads SAVISQKPSRDICQRGTSLTIQCQVDSQVTMMFWYRQQPGQSLTLIATANQGSEATYESGFVIDKFPISRPNLTFSTLTVSNMSPEDSSIYLCSAGRPQETQYFGPGTRLLVL.

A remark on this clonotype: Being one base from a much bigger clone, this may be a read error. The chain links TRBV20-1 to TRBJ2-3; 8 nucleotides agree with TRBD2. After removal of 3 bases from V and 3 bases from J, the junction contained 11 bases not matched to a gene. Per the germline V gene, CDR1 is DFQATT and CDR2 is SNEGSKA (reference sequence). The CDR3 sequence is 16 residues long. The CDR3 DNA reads TGCAGTGCTAGTCCGCTAGCGGGCGCGAGGACAGATACGCAGTATTTT. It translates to CSASPLAGARTDTQYF.

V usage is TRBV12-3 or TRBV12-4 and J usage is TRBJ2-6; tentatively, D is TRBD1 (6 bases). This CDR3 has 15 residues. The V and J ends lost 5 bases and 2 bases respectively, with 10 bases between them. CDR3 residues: CASSAAGAGANVLTF. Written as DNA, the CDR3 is TGTGCCAGCAGTGCCGCAGGGGCTGGGGCCAACGTCCTGACTTTC.

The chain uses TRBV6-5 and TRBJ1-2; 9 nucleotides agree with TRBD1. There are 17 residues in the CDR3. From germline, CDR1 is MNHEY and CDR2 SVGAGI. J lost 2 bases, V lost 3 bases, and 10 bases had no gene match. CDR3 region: CASSYIAGTGPNYGYTF. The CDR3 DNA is TGTGCCAGCAGTTATATAGCCGGGACAGGGCCGAACTATGGCTACACCTTC.